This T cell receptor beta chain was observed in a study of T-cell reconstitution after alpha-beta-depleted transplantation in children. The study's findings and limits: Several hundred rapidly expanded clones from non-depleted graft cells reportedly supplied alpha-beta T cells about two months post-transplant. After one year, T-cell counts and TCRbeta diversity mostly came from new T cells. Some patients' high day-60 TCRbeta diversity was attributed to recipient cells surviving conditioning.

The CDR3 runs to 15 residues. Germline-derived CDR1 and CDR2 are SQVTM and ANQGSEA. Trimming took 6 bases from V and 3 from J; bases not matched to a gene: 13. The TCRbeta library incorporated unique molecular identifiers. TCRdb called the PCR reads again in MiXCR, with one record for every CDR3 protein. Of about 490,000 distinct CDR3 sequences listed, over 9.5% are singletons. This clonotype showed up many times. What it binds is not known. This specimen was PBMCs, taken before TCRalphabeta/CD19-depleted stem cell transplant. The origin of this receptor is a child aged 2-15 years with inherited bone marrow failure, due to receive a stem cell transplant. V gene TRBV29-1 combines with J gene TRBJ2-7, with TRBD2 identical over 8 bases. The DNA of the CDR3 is TGCAGCGTCACGGTTGGCGGGAGGCACTTCTACGAGCAGTACTTC. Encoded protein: CSVTVGGRHFYEQYF.